This TCR beta chain was recorded in a study of T cell changes during pregnancy in multiple sclerosis. Some clones are missing from TCRdb's copy, which holds only in-frame ones; the method was immunoSEQ multiplex PCR. Here the sample spans 40,000 to 55,000 clones, around 92% being singletons. Trimming removed 1 base from V and 13 bases from J, with 14 bases in between. The CDR3 contains 13 residues. CDR1 SEHNR and CDR2 FQNEAQ come from the germline V gene (reference sequence). The chain couples TRBV7-9 to TRBJ2-1, with D maybe TRBD1 (6 bases). What was sequenced was peripheral blood. This sequence was found in a female donor with multiple sclerosis, enrolled in a pregnancy study. The CDR3 is CASSLVGRGEQFF. DNA for the CDR3: TGTGCCAGCAGCTTAGTAGGCAGGGGAGAACAGTTCTTC.